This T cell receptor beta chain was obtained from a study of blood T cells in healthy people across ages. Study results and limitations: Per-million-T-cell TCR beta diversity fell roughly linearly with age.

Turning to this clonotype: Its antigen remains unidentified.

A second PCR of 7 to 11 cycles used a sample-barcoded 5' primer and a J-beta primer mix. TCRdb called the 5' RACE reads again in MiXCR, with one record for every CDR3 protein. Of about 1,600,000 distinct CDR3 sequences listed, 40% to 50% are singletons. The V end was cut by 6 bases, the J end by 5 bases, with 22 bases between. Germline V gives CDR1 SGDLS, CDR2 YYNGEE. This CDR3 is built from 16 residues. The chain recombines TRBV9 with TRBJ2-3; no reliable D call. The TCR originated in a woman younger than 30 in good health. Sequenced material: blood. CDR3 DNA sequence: TGTGCCAGCACCCCGTTATGGGGTACGCAAAAAGATACGCAGTATTTT. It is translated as CASTPLWGTQKDTQYF.